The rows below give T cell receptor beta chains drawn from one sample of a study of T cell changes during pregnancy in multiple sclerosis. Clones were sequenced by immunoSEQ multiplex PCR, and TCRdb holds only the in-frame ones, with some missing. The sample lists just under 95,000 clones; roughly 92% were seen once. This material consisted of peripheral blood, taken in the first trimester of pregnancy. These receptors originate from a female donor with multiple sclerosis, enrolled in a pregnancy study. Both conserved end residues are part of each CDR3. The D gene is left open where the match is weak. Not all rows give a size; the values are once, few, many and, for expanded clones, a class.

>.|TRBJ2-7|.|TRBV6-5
CASSYSRTVYEQYF
TGTGCCAGCAGTTACTCGCGGACAGTCTACGAGCAGTACTTC
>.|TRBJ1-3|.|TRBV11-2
CASRQISGNTIYF
TGTGCCAGCAGGCAGATATCTGGAAACACCATATATTTT
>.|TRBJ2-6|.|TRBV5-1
CASSYVGASGANVLTF
TGCGCCAGCAGTTACGTAGGAGCCTCTGGGGCCAACGTCCTGACTTTC
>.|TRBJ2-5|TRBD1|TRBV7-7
CASSPQGAGGPSQETQYF
TGTGCTAGCAGCCCTCAAGGGGCAGGGGGCCCATCTCAAGAGACCCAGTACTTC
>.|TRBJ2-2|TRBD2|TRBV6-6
CASSSLAAANTGELFF
TGTGCCAGCAGTTCTCTAGCGGCCGCGAACACCGGGGAGCTGTTTTTT
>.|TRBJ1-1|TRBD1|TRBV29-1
CSVGDRRPEAFF
TGCAGCGTTGGGGACAGGAGGCCTGAAGCTTTCTTT
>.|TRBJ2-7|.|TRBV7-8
CASSLQDYEQYF
TGTGCCAGCAGTCTACAGGACTACGAGCAGTACTTC
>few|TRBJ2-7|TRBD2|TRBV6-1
CASSSGTSGSYEQYF
TGTGCCAGCAGTTCCGGGACTAGCGGGAGTTACGAGCAGTACTTC
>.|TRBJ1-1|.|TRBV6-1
CASSFQGTAFF
TGTGCCAGCAGTTTCCAGGGGACCGCTTTCTTT
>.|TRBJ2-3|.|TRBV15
CATSSLGLGGLVDTQYF
TGTGCCACCAGCAGCCTTGGTTTAGGAGGGTTGGTAGATACGCAGTATTTT
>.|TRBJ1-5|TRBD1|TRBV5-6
CASSLSGQGYNQPQHF
TGTGCCAGCAGCTTGTCTGGACAGGGGTATAATCAGCCCCAGCATTTT
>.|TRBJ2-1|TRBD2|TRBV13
CASSQTLGLAMHEEQFF
TGTGCCAGCAGCCAAACCTTAGGACTAGCCATGCACGAAGAGCAGTTCTTC
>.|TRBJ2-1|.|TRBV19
CASSRGNYNEQFF
TGTGCCAGTAGTCGGGGGAATTACAATGAGCAGTTCTTC
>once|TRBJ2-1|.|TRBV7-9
CASSLEDFEQFF
TGTGCCAGCAGCCTAGAGGACTTTGAGCAGTTCTTC
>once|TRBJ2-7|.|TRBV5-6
CASSLTGLRTYEQYF
TGTGCCAGCAGCTTGACGGGACTCCGAACCTACGAGCAGTACTTC
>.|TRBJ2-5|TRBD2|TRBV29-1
CSVEPGLEPGETQYF
TGCAGCGTGGAGCCGGGACTAGAGCCGGGTGAGACCCAGTACTTC
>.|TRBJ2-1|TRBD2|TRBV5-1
CASSDGSLAGYNEQFF
TGCGCCAGCAGCGATGGTTCACTAGCGGGATATAATGAGCAGTTCTTC
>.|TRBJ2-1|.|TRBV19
CASSIRAGFVYNEQFF
TGTGCCAGTAGTATTCGGGCGGGATTCGTCTACAATGAGCAGTTCTTC
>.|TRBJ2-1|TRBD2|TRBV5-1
CASSPGTSGRIDNEQFF
TGCGCCAGCAGCCCAGGGACTAGCGGGAGAATTGACAATGAGCAGTTCTTC
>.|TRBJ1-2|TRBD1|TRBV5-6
CASRDRGVPDGYTF
TGTGCCAGCAGGGACAGGGGGGTACCGGATGGCTACACCTTC
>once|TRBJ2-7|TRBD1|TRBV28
CASRHVQGALPYEQYF
TGTGCCAGCAGACACGTACAGGGGGCCCTTCCCTACGAGCAGTACTTC
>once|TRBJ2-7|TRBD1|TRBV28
CASSLFGQGTYEQYF
TGTGCCAGCAGTTTATTCGGACAGGGCACCTACGAGCAGTACTTC
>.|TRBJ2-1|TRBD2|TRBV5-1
CASSRTSSSYNEQFF
TGCGCCAGCAGCCGGACTAGCAGCTCCTACAATGAGCAGTTCTTC
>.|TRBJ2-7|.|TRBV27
CASSPTPYNEQYF
TGTGCCAGCAGTCCTACTCCCTATAACGAGCAGTACTTC
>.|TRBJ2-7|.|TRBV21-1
CASSKNRGRLYEQYF
TGTGCCAGCAGCAAAAACAGGGGGCGCTTGTACGAGCAGTACTTC
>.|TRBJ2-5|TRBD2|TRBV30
CAWSVSTGGQETQYF
TGTGCCTGGAGTGTATCAACGGGAGGACAAGAGACCCAGTACTTC
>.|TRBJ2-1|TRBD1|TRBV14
CASSAHRDRDYNEQFF
TGTGCCAGCAGCGCACACCGGGACAGGGATTACAATGAGCAGTTCTTC
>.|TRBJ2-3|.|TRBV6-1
CASSALSAGGLRTDTQYF
TGTGCCAGCAGTGCTCTGTCCGCAGGGGGGTTGAGGACAGATACGCAGTATTTT
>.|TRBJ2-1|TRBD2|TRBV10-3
CAGGGVLFDEQFF
TGTGCCGGCGGGGGGGTACTTTTCGATGAGCAGTTCTTC
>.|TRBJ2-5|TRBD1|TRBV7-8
CASSSQGAMETQYF
TGTGCCAGCAGCTCACAGGGGGCGATGGAGACCCAGTACTTC
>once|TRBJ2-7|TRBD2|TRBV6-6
CASGRTNEQYF
TGTGCCTCCGGGAGGACAAACGAGCAGTACTTC
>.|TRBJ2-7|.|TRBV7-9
CASSLALPAYEQYF
TGTGCCAGCAGCTTGGCTTTACCTGCCTACGAGCAGTACTTC
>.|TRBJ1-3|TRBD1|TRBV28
CASSRGTGRSTIYF
TGTGCCAGCAGCCGCGGGACAGGGAGGTCGACCATATATTTT
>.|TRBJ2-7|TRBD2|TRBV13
CASSPPSLARGSTGQYF
TGTGCCAGCAGCCCCCCTTCACTAGCGAGGGGCTCTACGGGGCAGTACTTC
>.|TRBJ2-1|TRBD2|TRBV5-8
CASSLAGGTYNEQFF
TGTGCCAGCAGCCTAGCGGGAGGGACCTACAATGAGCAGTTCTTC
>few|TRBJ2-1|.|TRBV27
CASRGWRRNYNEQFF
TGTGCCAGCCGGGGGTGGCGGAGGAACTACAATGAGCAGTTCTTC
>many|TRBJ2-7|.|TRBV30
CAWSSSGGYEQYF
TGTGCCTGGAGTTCCAGCGGCGGCTACGAGCAGTACTTC